This TCR beta chain stems from a study of tumor and adjacent non-tumor tissue in lung cancer. Across the whole study: Histology: about 13 adenocarcinoma, a couple of squamous cell carcinoma, 1 small cell lung cancer.

No cell sorting was done before RNA was extracted from the tissue. Between August and November 2014, newly diagnosed, chemotherapy-naive lung cancer patients underwent thoracic surgery in China. CDR1 MDHEN and CDR2 SYDVKM come from the germline V gene. The CDR3 is made up of 13 amino acids. Trimming removed 8 bases from V and 7 bases from J; junction bases left unmatched: 7. At least ten counts were recorded for this clonotype. Its antigen is currently unknown. Study findings and constraints: Tumor TCR diversity, when higher, was linked to shorter survival. Top 100 clones took a larger repertoire share in normal lung.

Three rounds of nested PCR, following a modified ARM-PCR protocol, produced the TCRbeta library. Each CDR3 protein gets one entry after TCRdb re-called the multiplex PCR reads with MiXCR. The repertoire holds 78,000 or so distinct CDR3 sequences, with roughly 76% as singletons. The chain carries TRBV28 and TRBJ2-1; TRBD2 matches 8 bases. The TCR was taken from a woman aged 45 to 65 with non-small cell lung cancer. Sequencing input: lung tumor tissue. CDR3 coding DNA: TGTGCCAGCTGGGGACTAGTAACGAATGAGCAGTTCTTC. This encodes CASWGLVTNEQFF. Together with reference TRBV28 and TRBJ2-1, the CDR3 gives the full variable domain: DVKVTQSSRYLVKRTGEKVFLECVQDMDHENMFWYRQDPGLGLRLIYFSYDVKMKEKGDIPEGYSVSREKKERFSLILESASTNQTSMYLCASWGLVTNEQFFGPGTRLTVL.